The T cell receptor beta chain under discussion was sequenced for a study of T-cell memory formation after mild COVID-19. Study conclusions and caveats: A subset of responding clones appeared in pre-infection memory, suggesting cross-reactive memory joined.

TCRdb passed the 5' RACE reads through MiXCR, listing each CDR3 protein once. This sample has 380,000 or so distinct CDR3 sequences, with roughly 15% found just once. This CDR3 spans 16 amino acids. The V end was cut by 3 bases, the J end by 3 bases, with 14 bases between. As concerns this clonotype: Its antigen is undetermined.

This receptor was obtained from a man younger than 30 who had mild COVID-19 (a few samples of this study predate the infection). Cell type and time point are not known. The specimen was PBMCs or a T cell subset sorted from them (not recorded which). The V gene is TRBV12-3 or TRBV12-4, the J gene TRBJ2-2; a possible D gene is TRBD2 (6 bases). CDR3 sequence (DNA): TGTGCCAGCAGTTTTGGGGGACTGCAGGACACCGGGGAGCTGTTTTTT. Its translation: CASSFGGLQDTGELFF.